This T cell receptor beta chain was recorded in a study of OX40 agonist ivuxolimab in advanced cancers. For the study in its entirety: Ivuxolimab was a fully human IgG2 agonistic monoclonal antibody targeting the costimulatory receptor OX40 (CD134). Intravenous ivuxolimab was administered to patients every 2 weeks at six dose levels: 0.01, 0.1, 0.3, 1.5, 3 and 10 mg/kg. The point of sequencing TCRbeta in the periphery was to test whether ivuxolimab changed TCR sequence diversity and drove clonal T-cell expansion. The dose-escalation cohort was roughly 83% male with a mean age of about 60 years, ranging from about 23 to 85. Of the 50 to 55 patients in dose escalation, 19 had hepatocellular carcinoma, roughly 15 had melanoma, 9 had renal cell carcinoma and 9 had head and neck cancer. Patients were allowed to have had prior anti-PD-1, anti-PD-L1 or anti-CTLA-4 therapy, and more than 30% of the dose-escalation patients had previously received checkpoint inhibitors. Three dose-escalation patients achieved partial responses, one with hepatocellular carcinoma and two with cutaneous melanoma. The paper covers the monotherapy dose-escalation part of the phase I ivuxolimab trial, which included N of about 50 patients. Paper-wide results and their limitations: In partial responders in the 0.1-3.0 mg/kg groups, normalized peripheral clonal expansion was found to be among the lowest, especially among CD8+ T cells. Antigen specificity was not determined for the clonally expanded peripheral T cells. Low levels of normalized T-cell clonal expansion were also seen in some patients who did not respond. At doses of 0.1 to 3.0 mg/kg, clonal expansion of both CD4+ and CD8+ T cells in blood was seen between baseline and week 6. After ivuxolimab, CD8+ T cells had more expanded clones than CD4+ T cells on average.

V sheds 0 bases and J sheds 2 bases, leaving 14 bases between their ends. Sequences GTSNPN (CDR1) and SVGIG (CDR2) are obtained from the germline V gene (reference sequence). The CDR3 measures 16 amino acids from cysteine to phenylalanine. The CDR3 DNA has 48 bases and is translated from base 1. Genomic DNA was extracted from sorted cells for sequencing of the TCRbeta CDR3 region. TCRbeta CDR3 regions were sequenced using the immunoSEQ Assay. TCRdb took over this immuneACCESS table, retaining in-frame rearrangements with V and J assigned. Such tables are incomplete; in checked studies, under half of the missing clones stem from an unresolved V gene, and the remainder is unexplained. The sample records tens of thousands of clones, roughly three quarters of which are singletons. The top ten clonotypes cover about 1% of the sample. As for this clone: The specificity of this receptor is unknown. The sample holds no much larger clone one base away, and base qualities are not on file.

Patients with a history of autoimmune disease or receiving systemic immunosuppression were excluded from the trial. Peripheral blood for TCR sequencing was drawn from every dose cohort at baseline, at cycle 4 day 1 and at cycle 7 day 1. Samples were obtained from an open-label, multicenter, first-in-human phase I dose-escalation trial of ivuxolimab. The trial enrolled adults with locally advanced or metastatic head and neck squamous cell, hepatocellular, melanoma or renal cell carcinoma. Before TCR sequencing, CD4+ T cells and CD8+ T cells were sorted from peripheral blood as separate populations. The sample in question was CD4+ or CD8+ T cells sorted from blood, obtained in a trial of the OX40 agonist ivuxolimab. The V gene is TRBV30 and the J gene is TRBJ1-3; confidence is insufficient to name the D gene. This TCR came from an adult with an advanced solid tumor such as melanoma, head and neck, liver or kidney cancer. In nucleotides, the sequence is TGTGCCTGGAGTGTGGTAGGTCTTCCTGCTGGAAACACCATATATTTT. This sequence encodes CAWSVVGLPAGNTIYF.